Listed here are 7 T cell receptor beta chains from one sample, sequenced in a study of shared clonotypes between healthy human individuals. Profiling relied on immunoSEQ multiplex PCR, and the TCRdb table lists in-frame clones only, not all of them. The data show a few hundred thousand clones, more than 70% seen once. The sample consisted of PBMCs. The receptors derive from a woman between 40 and 55 years old in good health. Some clones in this sample may be carry-over from other donors' samples.

A single count supports this clone. This could be a read error, since a much larger clone is one nucleotide away. J is TRBJ2-1 and V is TRBV4-2, with no clear D. This CDR3 region has 12 residues. V lost 0 bases to trimming and J lost 8 bases, with 5 bases between them. Germline CDR1 LGHNA, CDR2 YNFKEQ. CDR3 in amino acids: CASSQDWDEQFF. The CDR3 DNA reads TGTGCCAGCAGCCAAGATTGGGATGAGCAGTTCTTC.

The V and J genes are TRBV5-1 and TRBJ2-3; D remains ambiguous. The CDR3 runs 14 residues. V was trimmed by 3 bases and J by 3 bases, leaving 11 bases between them. Looked up from germline, CDR1 is SGHRS and CDR2 is YFSETQ. The CDR3 region has the DNA TGCGCCAGCAGCTCCGAGGTGAGGACAGATACGCAGTATTTT. It yields the protein CASSSEVRTDTQYF.

This clone showed up just a few times. The chain recombines TRBV5-4 with TRBJ1-2, with TRBD1 identical over 8 bases. Germline V gene lookup returns CDR1 SGHNT and CDR2 YYREEE (reference sequence). With V trimmed by 4 bases and J by 2 bases, 10 bases remained unmatched. The CDR3 loop spans 16 amino acids. The CDR3 sequence: CASSLAGGQRNYGYTF. CDR3 sequence (DNA): TGTGCCAGCAGCCTGGCAGGGGGCCAGAGGAACTATGGCTACACCTTC.

In regard to this clone: Other DNA sequences of this sample code for an identical CDR3. The chain uses TRBV7-9 and TRBJ2-1; 9 nucleotides align to TRBD2. V shed 1 base, J shed 0 bases, and the junction held 7 bases outside the gene matches. The CDR3 contains 18 residues. CDR1 and CDR2 from the germline V gene are SEHNR and FQNEAQ (reference sequence). CDR3 coding DNA: TGTGCCAGCAGCTTAGGTAGCGGGAGTTTTAGCTCCTACAATGAGCAGTTCTTC. It encodes CASSLGSGSFSSYNEQFF.

This clone showed up many times. The same CDR3 can be traced to other DNA sequences in this sample. This chain connects TRBV9 to TRBJ1-5; TRBD1 agrees at 7 bases. The CDR3 spans 14 residues. Germline V gives CDR1 SGDLS, CDR2 YYNGEE. Trimming cost V 0 bases and J 6 bases; bases outside gene matches: 3. CDR3 protein: CASSVGGGGQPQHF. In nucleotides, the CDR3 is TGTGCCAGCAGCGTAGGAGGGGGCGGTCAGCCCCAGCATTTT.

This chain connects TRBV6-5 to TRBJ1-1, with a tentative D call TRBD1 (5 bases). Germline-derived CDR1 and CDR2 are MNHEY and SVGAGI. The CDR3 covers 14 residues. Trimming left V 6 bases short and J 0 bases short, with 11 bases between. CDR3 sequence (DNA): TGTGCCAGCAGGGTCTTGGGGGTGAACACTGAAGCTTTCTTT. Amino acid sequence: CASRVLGVNTEAFF.

V and J are TRBV11-3 and TRBJ2-1, with 13 bases fitting TRBD2. Germline V gene data show CDR1 as SGHNT and CDR2 as YENEEA. V shed 5 bases and J 8 bases; nucleotides not matched to a gene: 9. The CDR3 runs to 16 residues. The chain's CDR3 is CASSAPGTSGTYEQFF. The CDR3 nucleotides read TGTGCCAGCAGCGCCCCCGGGACTAGCGGGACCTATGAGCAGTTCTTC.